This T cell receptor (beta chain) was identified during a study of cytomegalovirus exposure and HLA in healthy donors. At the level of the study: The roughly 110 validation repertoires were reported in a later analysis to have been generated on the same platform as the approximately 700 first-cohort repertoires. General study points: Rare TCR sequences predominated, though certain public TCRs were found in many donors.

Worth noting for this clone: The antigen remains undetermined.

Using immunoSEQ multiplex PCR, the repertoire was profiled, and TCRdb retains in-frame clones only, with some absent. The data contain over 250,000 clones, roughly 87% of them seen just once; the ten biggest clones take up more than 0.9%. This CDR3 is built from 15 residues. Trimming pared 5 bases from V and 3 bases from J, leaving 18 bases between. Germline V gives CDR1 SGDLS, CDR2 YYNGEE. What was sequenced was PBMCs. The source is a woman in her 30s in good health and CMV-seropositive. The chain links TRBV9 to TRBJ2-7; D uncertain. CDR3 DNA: TGTGCCAGCAGTGTGACGAGTGGCCAGGTCTACGAGCAGTACTTC. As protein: CASSVTSGQVYEQYF.